This TCR beta chain was sequenced in a study of cytomegalovirus exposure and HLA in healthy donors. Regarding this clone: What it recognizes is unknown.

V was trimmed by 6 bases and J by 10 bases, leaving 24 bases between them. Germline V lookup: CDR1 MDHEN, CDR2 SYDVKM. The CDR3 length is 15 residues. Primers included in the PCR were 60 Vbeta and 13 Jbeta primers. TCRdb's copy holds only in-frame clones and misses some; the assay was immunoSEQ multiplex PCR. This sample has 75,000 to 80,000 clones, with about three quarters found just once. Study-wide results and limits: Sequence variants that were highly shared formed a cluster that was likely a sequencing artifact.

The clonotype was recovered from a male donor in good health and CMV-seropositive. Material for sequencing was PBMCs. This chain connects TRBV28 to TRBJ1-1; D might be TRBD1 (6 bases). The CDR3 sequence is CASSPALDSSTGAFF. In nucleotides, the CDR3 is TGTGCCAGCAGCCCGGCCCTGGACAGTTCAACGGGAGCTTTCTTT.